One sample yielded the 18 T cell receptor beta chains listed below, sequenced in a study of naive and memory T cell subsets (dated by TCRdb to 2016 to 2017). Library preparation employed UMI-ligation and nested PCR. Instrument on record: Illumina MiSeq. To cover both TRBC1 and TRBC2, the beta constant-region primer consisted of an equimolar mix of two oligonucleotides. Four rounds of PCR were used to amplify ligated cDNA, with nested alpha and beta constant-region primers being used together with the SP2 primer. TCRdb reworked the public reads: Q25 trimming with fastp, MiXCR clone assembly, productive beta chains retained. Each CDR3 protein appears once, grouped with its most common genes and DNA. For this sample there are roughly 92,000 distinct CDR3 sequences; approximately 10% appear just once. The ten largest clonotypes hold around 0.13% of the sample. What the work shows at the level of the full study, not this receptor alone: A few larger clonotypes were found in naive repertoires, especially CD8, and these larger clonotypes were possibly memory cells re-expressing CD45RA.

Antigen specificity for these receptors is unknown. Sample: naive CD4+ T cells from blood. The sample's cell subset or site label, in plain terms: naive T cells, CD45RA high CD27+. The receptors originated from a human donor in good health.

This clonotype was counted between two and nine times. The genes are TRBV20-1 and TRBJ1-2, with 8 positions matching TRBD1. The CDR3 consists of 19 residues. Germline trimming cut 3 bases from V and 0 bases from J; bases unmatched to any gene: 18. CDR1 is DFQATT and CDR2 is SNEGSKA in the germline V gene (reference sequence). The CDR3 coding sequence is TGCAGTGCTAGGATCCACCTCTCAGGGGGCGGATGGGCTAACTATGGCTACACCTTC. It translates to CSARIHLSGGGWANYGYTF.

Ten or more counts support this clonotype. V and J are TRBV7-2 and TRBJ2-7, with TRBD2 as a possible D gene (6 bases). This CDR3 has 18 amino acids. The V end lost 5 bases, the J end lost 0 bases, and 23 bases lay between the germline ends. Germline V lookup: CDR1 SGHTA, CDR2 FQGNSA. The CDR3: CASSPLALVGSPSYEQYF. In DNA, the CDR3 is TGTGCCAGCAGCCCCCTCGCACTGGTCGGGAGTCCCTCCTACGAGCAGTACTTC.

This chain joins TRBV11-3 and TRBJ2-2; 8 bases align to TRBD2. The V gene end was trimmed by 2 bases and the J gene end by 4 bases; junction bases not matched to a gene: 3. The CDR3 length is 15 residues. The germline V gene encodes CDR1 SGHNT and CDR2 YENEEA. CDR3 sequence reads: CASSLSGGITGELFF. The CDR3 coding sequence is TGTGCCAGCAGCTTATCGGGAGGGATCACCGGGGAGCTGTTTTTT.

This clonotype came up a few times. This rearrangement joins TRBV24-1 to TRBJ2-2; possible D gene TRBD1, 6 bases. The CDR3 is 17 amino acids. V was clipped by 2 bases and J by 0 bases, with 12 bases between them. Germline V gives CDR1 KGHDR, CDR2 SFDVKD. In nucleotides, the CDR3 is TGTGCCACCAGTGATTCGAGACAGGCTGCGAACACCGGGGAGCTGTTTTTT. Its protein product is CATSDSRQAANTGELFF.

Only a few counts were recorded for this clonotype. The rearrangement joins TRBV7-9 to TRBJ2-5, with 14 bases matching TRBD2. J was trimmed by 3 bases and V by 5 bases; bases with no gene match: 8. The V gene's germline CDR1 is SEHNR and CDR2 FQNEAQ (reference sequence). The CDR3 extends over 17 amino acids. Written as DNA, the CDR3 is TGTGCCAGCAGCCCAGACGGACTAGCGGGAGGTGAAGAGACCCAGTACTTC. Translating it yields CASSPDGLAGGEETQYF. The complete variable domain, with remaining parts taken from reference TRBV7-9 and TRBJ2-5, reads DTGVSQNPRHKITKRGQNVTFRCDPISEHNRLYWYRQTLGQGPEFLTYFQNEAQLEKSRLLSDRFSAERPKGSFSTLEIQRTEQGDSAMYLCASSPDGLAGGEETQYFGPGTRLLVL.

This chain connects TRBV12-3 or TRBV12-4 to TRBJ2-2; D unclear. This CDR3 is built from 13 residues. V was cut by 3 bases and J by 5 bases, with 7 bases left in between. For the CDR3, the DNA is TGTGCCAGCAGTTTGCTTCTTACCGGGGAGCTGTTTTTT. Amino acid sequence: CASSLLLTGELFF.

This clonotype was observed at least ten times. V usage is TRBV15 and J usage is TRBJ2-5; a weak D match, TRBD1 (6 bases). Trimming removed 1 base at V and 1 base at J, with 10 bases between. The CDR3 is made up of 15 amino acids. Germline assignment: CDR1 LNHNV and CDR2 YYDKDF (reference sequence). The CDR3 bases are TGTGCCACCAGCAGAGGACAGGAAGCCCAAGAGACCCAGTACTTC. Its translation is CATSRGQEAQETQYF.

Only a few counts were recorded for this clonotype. CDR3 in DNA: TGTGCCAGCAGCGCCCAGGGGGCCGGGGAGCTGTTTTTT. The encoded protein is CASSAQGAGELFF. This chain uses TRBV7-2 with TRBJ2-2; 7 bases fit TRBD1. The CDR3 covers 13 residues. J lost 6 bases, V lost 5 bases, and 3 bases had no gene match. Germline V CDR1 and CDR2: SGHTA, FQGNSA.

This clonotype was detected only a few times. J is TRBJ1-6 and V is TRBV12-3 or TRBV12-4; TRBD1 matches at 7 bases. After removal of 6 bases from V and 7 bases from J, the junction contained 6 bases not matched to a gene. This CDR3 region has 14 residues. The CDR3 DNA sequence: TGTGCCAGCAGCCTCTGGGACAGCAATTCACCCCTCCACTTT. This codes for CASSLWDSNSPLHF.

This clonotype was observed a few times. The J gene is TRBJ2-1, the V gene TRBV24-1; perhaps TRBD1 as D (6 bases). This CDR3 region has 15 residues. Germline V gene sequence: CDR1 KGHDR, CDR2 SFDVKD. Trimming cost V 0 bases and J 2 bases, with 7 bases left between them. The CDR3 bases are TGTGCCACCAGTGATTTGGCAGGGGCCTACAATGAGCAGTTCTTC. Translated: CATSDLAGAYNEQFF.

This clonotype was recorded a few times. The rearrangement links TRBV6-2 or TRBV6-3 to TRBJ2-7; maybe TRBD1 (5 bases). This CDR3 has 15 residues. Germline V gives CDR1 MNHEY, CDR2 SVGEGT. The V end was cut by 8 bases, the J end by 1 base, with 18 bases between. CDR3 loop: CASCRTRAASYEQYF. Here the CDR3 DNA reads TGTGCCAGCTGCCGCACCAGGGCCGCTTCCTACGAGCAGTACTTC.

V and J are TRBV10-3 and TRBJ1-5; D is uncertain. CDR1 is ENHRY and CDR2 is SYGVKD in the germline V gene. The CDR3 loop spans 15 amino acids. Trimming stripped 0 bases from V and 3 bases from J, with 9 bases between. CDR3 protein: CAISESGVINQPQHF. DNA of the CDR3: TGTGCCATCAGTGAGTCTGGGGTAATCAATCAGCCCCAGCATTTT.

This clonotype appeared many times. CDR3 coding DNA: TGTGCCAGCAGCTTTGGCGGAAAGTCAAATGAAAAACTGTTTTTT. Translating it yields CASSFGGKSNEKLFF. The V and J genes are TRBV5-4 and TRBJ1-4; D ambiguous. With 2 bases removed from V and 5 bases from J, the gap between germline ends came to 13 bases. From germline, CDR1 is SGHNT and CDR2 YYREEE (reference sequence). The CDR3 runs to 15 residues.

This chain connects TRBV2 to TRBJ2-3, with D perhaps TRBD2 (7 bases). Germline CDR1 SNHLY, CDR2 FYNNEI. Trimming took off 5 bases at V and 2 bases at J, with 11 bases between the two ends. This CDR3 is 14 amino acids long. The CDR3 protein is CASSRGATTDTQYF. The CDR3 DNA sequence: TGTGCCAGCAGTCGGGGGGCCACCACAGATACGCAGTATTTT. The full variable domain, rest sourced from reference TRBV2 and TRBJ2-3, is EPEVTQTPSHQVTQMGQEVILRCVPISNHLYFYWYRQILGQKVEFLVSFYNNEISEKSEIFDDQFSVERPDGSNFTLKIRSTKLEDSAMYFCASSRGATTDTQYFGPGTRLTVL.

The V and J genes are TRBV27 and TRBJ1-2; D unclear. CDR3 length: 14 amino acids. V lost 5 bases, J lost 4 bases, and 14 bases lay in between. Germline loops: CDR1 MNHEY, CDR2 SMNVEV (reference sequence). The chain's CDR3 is CASSPRWETYGYTF. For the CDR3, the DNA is TGTGCCAGCAGTCCCCGGTGGGAGACCTATGGCTACACCTTC.

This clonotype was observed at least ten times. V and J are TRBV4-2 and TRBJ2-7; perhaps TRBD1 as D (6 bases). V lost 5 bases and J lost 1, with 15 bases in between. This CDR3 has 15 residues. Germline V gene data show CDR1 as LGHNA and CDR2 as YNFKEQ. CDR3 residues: CASSANRDPSYEQYF. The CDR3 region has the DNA TGTGCCAGCAGCGCCAACAGGGACCCTTCCTACGAGCAGTACTTC.

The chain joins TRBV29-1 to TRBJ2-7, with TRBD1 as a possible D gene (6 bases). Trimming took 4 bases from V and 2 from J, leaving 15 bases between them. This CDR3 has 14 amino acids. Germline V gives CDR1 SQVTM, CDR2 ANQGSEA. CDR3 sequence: CSVAWGRLPYEQYF. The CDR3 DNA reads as TGCAGCGTTGCCTGGGGGCGCCTCCCCTACGAGCAGTACTTC.

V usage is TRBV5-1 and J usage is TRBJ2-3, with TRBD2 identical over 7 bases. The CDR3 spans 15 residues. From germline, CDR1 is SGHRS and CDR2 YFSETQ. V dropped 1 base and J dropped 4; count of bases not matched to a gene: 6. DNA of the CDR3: TGCGCCAGCAGCTTGTGGACTAGTAGCTCAGATACGCAGTATTTT. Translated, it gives CASSLWTSSSDTQYF.